The text below deals with one TCR beta chain. This sample was taken from a study of T cell responses to AZD1222 COVID-19 vaccine. Generated by immunoSEQ multiplex PCR, the TCRdb table keeps only in-frame clones and is missing some. This sample has about 160,000 clones, with roughly 90% found just once. This CDR3 has 14 residues. Germline CDR1 is SGHAT and CDR2 is FQNNGV. Deletions cut 0 bases from V and 0 bases from J, with 6 bases between. The input for sequencing was peripheral blood, taken 28 days after the second AZD1222 dose. This sequence joins TRBV11-2 and TRBJ2-7, with D possibly matching TRBD1 (5 bases). The source of this sequence is an adult who received the AZD1222 COVID-19 vaccine. The CDR3 is CASSLETGSYEQYF. CDR3 DNA: TGTGCCAGCAGCTTAGAAACAGGCTCCTACGAGCAGTACTTC.